Given below is one T cell receptor (beta chain) in context. Its cognate antigen is unknown. An end of the junction does not agree with germline; a read error may underlie this. The PCR was carried out with 60 Vbeta primers and 13 Jbeta primers. Only in-frame clones appear in the TCRdb table, and some are missing; sequencing was by immunoSEQ multiplex PCR. The data contain 150,000 or so clones, over 60% of them singletons. Germline V lookup: CDR1 MNHEY, CDR2 SVGAGI. The CDR3 covers 11 residues. This specimen comes from a study of cytomegalovirus exposure and HLA in healthy donors. Study findings and constraints: Sequencing probably produced one cluster of sequence variants that were highly shared. Altogether, 150 to 200 TCR beta chains were recorded as cytomegalovirus-associated.

V usage is TRBV6-5 and J usage is TRBJ1-2; TRBD1 is a possible D gene (5 bases). Sequenced: PBMCs. This clonotype originated in a female donor in good health and CMV-seronegative. CDR3 nucleotide sequence: TGTGCCACGACAGACAGCTATGGCTACCCCTTC. It specifies CATTDSYGYPF.